Given below is one T cell receptor (beta chain) in context. Its antigen is not identified. The CDR3 is made up of 16 amino acids. Trimming cost V 2 bases and J 0 bases, with 10 bases left between them. Germline CDR1 is KGHSH and CDR2 is LQKENI. TCRdb reprocessed the RT-PCR reads with MiXCR, giving one entry per CDR3 protein. The data hold about 800,000 distinct CDR3 sequences, with approximately 22% observed a single time. These data come from a study of response to subunit inactivated influenza vaccine. Findings and limits, study-wide: That few new T cells are recruited by each seasonal influenza vaccination was the authors' suggestion.

The sequence derives from a man aged 50-60 years who received an inactivated influenza vaccine. The sequenced sample was PBMCs from blood, obtained approximately 5 days after vaccination. The rearrangement uses TRBV18 and TRBJ2-2; TRBD1 might be the D (6 bases). CDR3 in amino acids: CASSPMDSSNTGELFF. In DNA form, the CDR3 reads TGTGCCAGCTCACCAATGGACAGCTCGAACACCGGGGAGCTGTTTTTT.